This T cell receptor (beta chain) appears in the sequencing data of a study of blood T cells in healthy people across ages. Study-wide findings and caveats: Getting older went along with TCR beta diversity per million T cells dropping roughly linearly.

Alongside a J-beta primer mix, a sample-barcoded 5' primer served in a second PCR lasting about 7 to 12 cycles. With 12 random nucleotides, a template-switch adaptor tagged each individual cDNA molecule. From the 5' RACE reads, TCRdb called clonotypes with MiXCR, one entry per CDR3 protein. Counted here are approximately 670,000 distinct CDR3 sequences, roughly two fifths occurring once; the ten biggest clones make up roughly 30%. This CDR3 has 17 residues. V shed 4 bases, J shed 7 bases, and the junction held 15 bases outside the gene matches. Germline V gene lookup returns CDR1 MNHEY and CDR2 SMNVEV (reference sequence). Turning to this clonotype: What it binds is unknown.

The TCR comes from a man older than 75 in good health. Sequenced: blood. The genes are TRBV27 and TRBJ2-1; 8 bases align to TRBD1. DNA for the CDR3: TGTGCCAGCAGTTCGGGTCAGGGCAGGGGGCCGAGGAATGAGCAGTTCTTC. Protein: CASSSGQGRGPRNEQFF.